What follows describes a single T cell receptor (beta chain). At one end the junction does not follow the germline gene, possibly because of a read error. In the same sample, other DNA sequences code for this CDR3. This specimen belongs to a study of cytomegalovirus exposure and HLA in healthy donors. PCR primers comprised 60 Vbeta and 13 Jbeta primers. Assay: immunoSEQ multiplex PCR; the TCRdb copy retains only in-frame clones and omits some. In total, the table holds 55,000 to 75,000 clones. This sequence originates from a woman in her thirties in good health and CMV-seronegative. Sequenced material: PBMCs.

CDR3 protein: CASSFIAPDEQYF. The CDR3 coding sequence is TGTGCCAGCAGTTTCATAGCTCCCGACGAGCAATACTTC. The V call is TRBV28, the J call TRBJ2-7; D not resolved. The CDR3 extends over 13 amino acids. Germline V gives CDR1 MDHEN, CDR2 SYDVKM. Using reference TRBV28 and TRBJ2-7 for the parts outside the CDR3, the full variable domain is DVKVTQSSRYLVKRTGEKVFLECVQDMDHENMFWYRQDPGLGLRLIYFSYDVKMKEKGDIPEGYSVSREKKERFSLILESASTNQTSMYLCASSFIAPDEQYFGPGTRLTVT.